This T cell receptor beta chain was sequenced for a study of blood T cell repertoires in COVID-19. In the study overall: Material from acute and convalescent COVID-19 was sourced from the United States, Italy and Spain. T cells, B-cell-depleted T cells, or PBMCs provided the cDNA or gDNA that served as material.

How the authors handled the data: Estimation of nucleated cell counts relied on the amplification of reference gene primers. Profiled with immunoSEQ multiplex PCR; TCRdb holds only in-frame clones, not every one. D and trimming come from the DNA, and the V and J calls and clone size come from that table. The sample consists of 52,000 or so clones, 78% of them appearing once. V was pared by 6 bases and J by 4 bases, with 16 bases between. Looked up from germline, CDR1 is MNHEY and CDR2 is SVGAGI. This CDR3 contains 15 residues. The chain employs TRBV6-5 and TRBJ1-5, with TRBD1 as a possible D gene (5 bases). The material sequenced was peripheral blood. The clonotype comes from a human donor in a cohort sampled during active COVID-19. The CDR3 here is CASRPRWGGNQPQHF. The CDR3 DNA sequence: TGTGCCAGCAGGCCCCGTTGGGGGGGGAATCAGCCCCAGCATTTT.